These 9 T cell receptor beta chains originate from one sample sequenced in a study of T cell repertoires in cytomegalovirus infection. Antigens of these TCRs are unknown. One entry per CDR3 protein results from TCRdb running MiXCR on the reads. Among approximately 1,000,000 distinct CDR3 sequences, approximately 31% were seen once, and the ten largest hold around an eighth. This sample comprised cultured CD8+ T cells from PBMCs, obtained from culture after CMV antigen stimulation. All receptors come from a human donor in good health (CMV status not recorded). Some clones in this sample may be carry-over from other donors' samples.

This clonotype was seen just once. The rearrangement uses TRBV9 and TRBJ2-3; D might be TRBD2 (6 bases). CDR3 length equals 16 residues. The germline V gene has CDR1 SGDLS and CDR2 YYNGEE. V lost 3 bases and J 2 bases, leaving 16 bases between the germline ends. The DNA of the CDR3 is TGTGCCAGCAGCGCCCCGTGGGGGGAGGACACAGATACGCAGTATTTT. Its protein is CASSAPWGEDTDTQYF. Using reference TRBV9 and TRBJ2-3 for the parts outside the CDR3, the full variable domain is DSGVTQTPKHLITATGQRVTLRCSPRSGDLSVYWYQQSLDQGLQFLIQYYNGEERAKGNILERFSAQQFPDLHSELNLSSLELGDSALYFCASSAPWGEDTDTQYFGPGTRLTVL.

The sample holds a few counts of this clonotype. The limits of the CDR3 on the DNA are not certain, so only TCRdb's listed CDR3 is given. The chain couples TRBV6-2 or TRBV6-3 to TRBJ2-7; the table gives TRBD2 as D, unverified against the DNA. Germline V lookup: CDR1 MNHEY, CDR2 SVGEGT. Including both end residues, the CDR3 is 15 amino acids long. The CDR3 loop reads CASSSSGLAGGEQYV.

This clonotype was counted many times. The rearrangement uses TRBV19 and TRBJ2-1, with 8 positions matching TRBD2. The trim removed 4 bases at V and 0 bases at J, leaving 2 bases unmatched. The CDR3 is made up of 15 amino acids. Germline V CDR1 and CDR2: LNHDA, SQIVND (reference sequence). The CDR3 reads CASSTSGSSYNEQFF. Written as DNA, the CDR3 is TGTGCCAGTAGTACGAGCGGGAGCTCCTACAATGAGCAGTTCTTC.

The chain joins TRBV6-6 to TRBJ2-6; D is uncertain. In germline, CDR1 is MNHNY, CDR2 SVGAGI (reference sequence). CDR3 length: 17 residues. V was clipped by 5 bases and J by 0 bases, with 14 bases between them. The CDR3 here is CASSDWGESSGANVLTF. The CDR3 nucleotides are TGTGCCAGCAGTGACTGGGGTGAAAGCTCTGGGGCCAACGTCCTGACTTTC.

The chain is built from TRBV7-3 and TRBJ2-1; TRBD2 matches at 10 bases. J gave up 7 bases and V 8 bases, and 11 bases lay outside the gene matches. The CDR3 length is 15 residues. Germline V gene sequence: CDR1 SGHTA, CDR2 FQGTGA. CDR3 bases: TGTGCCAGCCAAAAATGGGGGACTAGCGAGAATGAGCAGTTCTTC. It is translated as CASQKWGTSENEQFF.

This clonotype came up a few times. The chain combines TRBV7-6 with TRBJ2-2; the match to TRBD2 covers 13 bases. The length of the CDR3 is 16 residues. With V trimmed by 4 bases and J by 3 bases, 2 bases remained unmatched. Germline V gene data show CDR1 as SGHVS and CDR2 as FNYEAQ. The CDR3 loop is CASSWGLAGYTGELFF. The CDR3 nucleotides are TGTGCCAGCAGCTGGGGACTAGCGGGGTACACCGGGGAGCTGTTTTTT.

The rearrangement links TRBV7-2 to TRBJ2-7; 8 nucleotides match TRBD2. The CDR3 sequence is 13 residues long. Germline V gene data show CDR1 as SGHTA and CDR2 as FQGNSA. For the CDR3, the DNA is TGTGTCAGCAGCGAAGTTAGCGGGAACTTCCCGGACGTC. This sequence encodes CVSSEVSGNFPDV.

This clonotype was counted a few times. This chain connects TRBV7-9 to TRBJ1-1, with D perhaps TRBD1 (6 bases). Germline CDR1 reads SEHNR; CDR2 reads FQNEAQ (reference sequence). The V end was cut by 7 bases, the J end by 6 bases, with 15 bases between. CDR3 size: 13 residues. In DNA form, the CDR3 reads TGTGCCAGCATAGCGGGGGGCCGACCTGAAGCTTTCTTT. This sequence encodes CASIAGGRPEAFF. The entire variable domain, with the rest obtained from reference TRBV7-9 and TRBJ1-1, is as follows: DTGVSQNPRHKITKRGQNVTFRCDPISEHNRLYWYRQTLGQGPEFLTYFQNEAQLEKSRLLSDRFSAERPKGSFSTLEIQRTEQGDSAMYLCASIAGGRPEAFFGQGTRLTVV.

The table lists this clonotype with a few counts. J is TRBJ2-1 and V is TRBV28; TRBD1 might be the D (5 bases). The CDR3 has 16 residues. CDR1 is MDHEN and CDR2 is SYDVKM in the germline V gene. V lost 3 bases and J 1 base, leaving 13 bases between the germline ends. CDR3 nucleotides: TGTGCCAGCAGTTTTGCGCAGGGTTTATCCTACAATGAGCAGTTCTTC. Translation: CASSFAQGLSYNEQFF.